This TCR beta chain was observed in a study of cytomegalovirus exposure and HLA in healthy donors. Findings of the study overall: In a later analysis, TCR association rates varied by HLA locus: DRB1 most, HLA-C fewest. Later work showed greater clonal expansion in HLA-associated TCR beta chains than in equally common others.

Worth noting for this clone: Antigen unknown.

CDR3 length: 17 residues. With 5 bases clipped from V and 4 bases from J, the junction kept 16 bases outside the gene matches. Germline V gives CDR1 SGHAT, CDR2 FQNNGV. Primers: 60 Vbeta forward and 13 Jbeta reverse. Some clones are missing from TCRdb's copy, which holds only in-frame ones; the method was immunoSEQ multiplex PCR. The table records 100,000 to 150,000 clones, about two thirds of them present only once. The sequenced material came from PBMCs. The sequence was obtained from a man between 25 and 39 years old in good health and CMV-seronegative. This chain connects TRBV11-2 to TRBJ1-1; 7 nucleotides line up with TRBD1. The CDR3 is CASSEIGGWAGGTEAFF. CDR3 in DNA: TGTGCCAGCAGCGAAATAGGGGGGTGGGCAGGGGGCACTGAAGCTTTCTTT.